Each of the 15 T cell receptor beta chains below was sequenced from the same sample in a study of response to subunit inactivated influenza vaccine. TCRdb itself ran the RT-PCR reads through MiXCR, one entry per CDR3 protein. The sample carries just under 550,000 distinct CDR3 sequences, around a quarter recorded once. These data are also associated with another study on T cells expressing NK-cell markers. This second study notes: The TCR beta cDNA came from 5'RACE template switching with UMIs.

The material sequenced was CD4+ T cells sorted from PBMCs, taken less than 13 days after vaccination. These receptors were taken from a man aged 45-60 years who received an inactivated influenza vaccine.

This clonotype was detected only a few times. This rearrangement joins TRBV9 to TRBJ2-3, with 9 positions matching TRBD2. The CDR3 is 15 residues long. Germline lookup yields CDR1 SGDLS and CDR2 YYNGEE. Trimming removed 4 bases from V and 9 bases from J; junction bases left unmatched: 12. Here the CDR3 reads CASSPIAGEAGTQYF. In DNA form, the CDR3 reads TGTGCCAGCAGCCCGATAGCGGGAGAGGCGGGAACGCAGTATTTT.

This clonotype was observed a handful of times. The CDR3 protein is CASRGLPAQPQHF. The CDR3 DNA reads TGTGCCAGCAGAGGACTCCCGGCGCAGCCCCAGCATTTT. This chain links TRBV6-2 or TRBV6-3 with TRBJ1-5; no definite D call. This CDR3 spans 13 amino acids. With 6 bases removed from V and 7 bases from J, the gap between germline ends came to 13 bases. Germline CDR1 reads MNHEY; CDR2 reads SVGEGT.

This clonotype appeared once. This sequence joins TRBV7-8 and TRBJ2-3, with D unresolved. Germline CDR1 reads SGHVS; CDR2 reads FQNEAQ. CDR3 length: 14 amino acids. V shed 8 bases and J shed 2 bases, with 14 bases lying between them. The CDR3 loop is CASPTWITTDTQYF. The CDR3 nucleotides are TGTGCCAGCCCAACATGGATAACCACAGATACGCAGTATTTT.

A single count supports this clonotype. The chain carries TRBV28 and TRBJ2-3; no firm D call. Trimming removed 5 bases at V and 7 bases at J, with 13 bases between. Looked up from germline, CDR1 is MDHEN and CDR2 is SYDVKM. The CDR3 runs to 13 residues. The CDR3 DNA is TGTGCCAGCAGTCCCTCCCTAGGGTATACGCAGTATTTT. Translated: CASSPSLGYTQYF.

This sequence joins TRBV20-1 and TRBJ1-1; possibly TRBD1 for D (6 bases). Germline V lookup: CDR1 DFQATT, CDR2 SNEGSKA (reference sequence). This CDR3 region has 13 residues. V was trimmed by 5 bases and J by 3 bases, leaving 13 bases between them. Written as DNA, the CDR3 is TGCAGTGCTGTCCAGGGGAAGTACACTGAAGCTTTCTTT. Protein: CSAVQGKYTEAFF.

This rearrangement joins TRBV7-8 to TRBJ2-3; D not certain. Trimming took 1 base from V and 2 from J, leaving 16 bases between them. Germline assignment: CDR1 SGHVS and CDR2 FQNEAQ. CDR3 length equals 17 residues. The CDR3 sequence: CASSLDRVGGTTDTQYF. For the CDR3, the DNA is TGTGCCAGCAGCTTAGATCGGGTTGGCGGAACCACAGATACGCAGTATTTT. The full variable domain, with the rest looked up from reference TRBV7-8 and TRBJ2-3, is GAGVSQSPRYKVAKRGQDVALRCDPISGHVSLFWYQQALGQGPEFLTYFQNEAQLDKSGLPSDRFFAERPEGSVSTLKIQRTQQEDSAVYLCASSLDRVGGTTDTQYFGPGTRLTVL.

This clonotype was detected ten times or more. This chain uses TRBV29-1 with TRBJ1-1, with D tentatively TRBD1 (5 bases). The CDR3 covers 11 residues. V was trimmed by 4 bases and J by 8 bases, leaving 11 bases between them. CDR1 and CDR2 (germline): SQVTM, ANQGSEA. The CDR3 nucleotides read TGCAGCGTTGGGGGGACCCTCGAAGCTTTCTTT. It encodes CSVGGTLEAFF.

This clonotype was detected only a few times. The chain recombines TRBV29-1 with TRBJ1-1, with D tentatively TRBD1 (5 bases). The CDR3 loop spans 13 amino acids. The ends were cut back, 3 bases at V and 0 bases at J, with 8 bases in the middle. Germline CDR1 is SQVTM and CDR2 is ANQGSEA. The CDR3 nucleotides are TGCAGCGTTGAGGCAGGGCTGAACACTGAAGCTTTCTTT. Translation gives CSVEAGLNTEAFF.

The table lists this clonotype with a few counts. The chain links TRBV4-3 to TRBJ2-7; TRBD2 might be the D (7 bases). The CDR3 spans 14 residues. Per germline, CDR1 LGHNA and CDR2 YSLEER. Trimming left V 0 bases short and J 6 bases short, with 12 bases between. The CDR3 loop is CASSQDWGGGEQYF. In nucleotides, the CDR3 is TGCGCCAGCAGCCAAGATTGGGGAGGGGGCGAGCAGTACTTC.

The chain recombines TRBV7-2 with TRBJ2-7; 8 nucleotides align to TRBD2. The junction had 8 bases not matched to a gene; V was cut back by 5 bases and J by 2 bases. CDR3 length: 15 residues. In germline, CDR1 is SGHTA, CDR2 FQGNSA. CDR3 bases: TGTGCCAGCAGCCCACTAGCGGCTTTAGCCTACGAGCAGTACTTC. This sequence encodes CASSPLAALAYEQYF.

This clonotype has more than one count but fewer than ten. V is TRBV20-1 and J is TRBJ1-1; 9 positions agree with TRBD1. CDR3 length equals 14 residues. V lost 6 bases and J lost 5; bases outside the gene matches: 10. Germline values: CDR1 DFQATT, CDR2 SNEGSKA (reference sequence). The CDR3 bases are TGCAGTGCCCAAAGGGGACAGGGAAAGACTGAAGCTTTCTTT. This sequence encodes CSAQRGQGKTEAFF.

The chain has TRBV7-2 and TRBJ2-3; 10 nucleotides match TRBD2. V shed 5 bases, J shed 3 bases, and the junction held 8 bases outside the gene matches. The CDR3 contains 16 residues. Germline V lookup: CDR1 SGHTA, CDR2 FQGNSA. The CDR3 DNA reads TGTGCCAGCAGCCGACAAGAGGGACTAGCGACAGATACGCAGTATTTT. The encoded protein is CASSRQEGLATDTQYF.

In this sample, this clonotype turned up a few times. The rearrangement uses TRBV20-1 and TRBJ1-2; no definite D call. The CDR3 spans 13 residues. Per germline, CDR1 DFQATT and CDR2 SNEGSKA (reference sequence). Trimming pared 2 bases from V and 7 bases from J, leaving 14 bases between. The CDR3 loop reads CSARKMGRSGYTF. The CDR3 nucleotides read TGCAGTGCTAGAAAGATGGGGAGGAGTGGCTACACCTTC.

This clonotype has more than one count but fewer than ten. The chain recombines TRBV12-3 or TRBV12-4 with TRBJ2-7; 11 positions agree with TRBD2. The CDR3 extends over 14 amino acids. J gave up 2 bases and V 6 bases, and 3 bases lay outside the gene matches. CDR3: CASSWTSGPYEQYF. The CDR3 DNA sequence: TGTGCCAGCAGCTGGACTAGCGGGCCCTACGAGCAGTACTTC.

This rearrangement joins TRBV29-1 to TRBJ1-2, with 9 nucleotides matching TRBD1. Per the germline V gene, CDR1 is SQVTM and CDR2 is ANQGSEA. This CDR3 has 14 amino acids. The ends lost 1 base at V and 1 base at J; junction bases unmatched: 1. The CDR3 protein is CSVEGDRDNYGYTF. CDR3 bases: TGCAGCGTTGAAGGGGACAGGGATAACTATGGCTACACCTTC.